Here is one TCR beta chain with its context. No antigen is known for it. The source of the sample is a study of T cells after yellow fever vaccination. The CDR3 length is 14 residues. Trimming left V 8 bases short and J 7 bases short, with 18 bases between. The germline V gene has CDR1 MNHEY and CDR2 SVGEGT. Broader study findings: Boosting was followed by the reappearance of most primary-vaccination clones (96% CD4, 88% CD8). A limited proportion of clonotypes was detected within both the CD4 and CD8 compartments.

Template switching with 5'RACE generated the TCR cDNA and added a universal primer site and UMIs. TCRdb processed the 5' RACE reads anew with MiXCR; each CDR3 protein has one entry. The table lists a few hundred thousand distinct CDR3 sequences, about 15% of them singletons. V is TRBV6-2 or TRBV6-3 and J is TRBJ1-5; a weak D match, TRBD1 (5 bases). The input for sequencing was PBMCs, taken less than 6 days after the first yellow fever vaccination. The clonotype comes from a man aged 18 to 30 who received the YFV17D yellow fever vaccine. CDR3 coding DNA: TGTGCCAGCGAAGTCCCGCAGGGCGGGCAGCCCCAGCATTTT. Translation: CASEVPQGGQPQHF.